The 20 T cell receptor beta chains below were found in one sample sequenced in a study of cytomegalovirus exposure and HLA in healthy donors. Primers: 60 Vbeta forward and 13 Jbeta reverse. Produced via immunoSEQ multiplex PCR; TCRdb's table is partial and in-frame only. The sample table sets out about 120,000 clones. Source material: PBMCs. The source is a man in his late teens or twenties in good health and CMV-seronegative.

J is TRBJ1-2 and V is TRBV19; a weak D match, TRBD1 (5 bases). CDR3 length: 15 amino acids. Germline V CDR1 and CDR2: LNHDA, SQIVND (reference sequence). Trimming took off 7 bases at V and 4 bases at J, with 19 bases between the two ends. The CDR3 nucleotides are TGTGCCAGTACCCCCAGGGCAGGGTCGACCTATGGCTACACCTTC. Translation: CASTPRAGSTYGYTF.

The CDR3 here is CASSTGGPQHF. DNA for the CDR3: TGTGCCAGTAGCACAGGGGGGCCCCAGCATTTT. The chain uses TRBV19 and TRBJ1-5; the match to TRBD1 covers 8 bases. Unmatched junction bases numbered 1, after V lost 6 bases and J lost 9 bases. The CDR3 consists of 11 residues. The germline gives CDR1 LNHDA, CDR2 SQIVND (reference sequence).

The gene calls are TRBV7-9 and TRBJ2-7; D ambiguous. Germline CDR1 is SEHNR and CDR2 is FQNEAQ (reference sequence). V lost 4 bases and J lost 2, with 15 bases in between. The CDR3 runs 15 residues. CDR3 in amino acids: CASSYPQSPTYEQYF. Written as DNA, the CDR3 is TGTGCCAGCAGCTACCCCCAAAGTCCTACCTACGAGCAGTACTTC.

The chain couples TRBV27 to TRBJ1-1; TRBD1 agrees at 8 bases. From germline, CDR1 is MNHEY and CDR2 SMNVEV (reference sequence). V shed 3 bases, J shed 1 base, and the junction held 13 bases outside the gene matches. The CDR3 contains 18 residues. The CDR3 sequence: CASSFPPPQGGENTEAFF. The CDR3 nucleotides are TGTGCCAGCAGTTTTCCCCCGCCACAGGGGGGAGAGAACACTGAAGCTTTCTTT.

The chain is built from TRBV7-9 and TRBJ1-5, with D uncertain. Germline V gene lookup returns CDR1 SEHNR and CDR2 FQNEAQ (reference sequence). The V end was cut by 4 bases, the J end by 9 bases, with 10 bases between. The CDR3 is 12 amino acids. CDR3 sequence: CASSSFQRPQHF. DNA for the CDR3: TGTGCCAGCAGCTCCTTTCAGCGGCCCCAGCATTTT.

The chain is built from TRBV6-5 and TRBJ2-5; D is perhaps TRBD1 (6 bases). TRBJ2-7 explains the end of the DNA better; the J call may be wrong. The CDR3 contains 14 residues. Looked up from germline, CDR1 is MNHEY and CDR2 is SVGAGI. In nucleotides, the CDR3 is TGTGCCAGCAGACAGACAGGAAACTCCTACGAGCAGTACTTC. As protein: CASRQTGNSYEQYF.

The V call is TRBV5-1, the J call TRBJ2-7, with a possible D match to TRBD1 (6 bases). CDR1 and CDR2 from the germline V gene are SGHRS and YFSETQ. Trimming took off 4 bases at V and 0 bases at J, with 17 bases between the two ends. The CDR3 sequence is 16 residues long. The CDR3 nucleotides are TGCGCCAGCAGCCGAGGCCTGGACAGACCCTCCTACGAGCAGTACTTC. The encoded protein is CASSRGLDRPSYEQYF.

This chain links TRBV12-5 with TRBJ1-1; maybe TRBD1 (5 bases). Trimming left V 5 bases short and J 3 bases short, with 13 bases between. The CDR3 consists of 14 residues. Germline V gives CDR1 LGHNT, CDR2 FRNRAP. The CDR3 spells CASGPNQGDTEAFF. Written as DNA, the CDR3 is TGTGCTAGTGGTCCCAATCAAGGGGACACTGAAGCTTTCTTT.

The chain combines TRBV6-6 with TRBJ2-1; TRBD1 matches at 10 bases. This CDR3 is built from 14 residues. The ends lost 0 bases at V and 13 bases at J; junction bases unmatched: 6. Germline V CDR1 and CDR2: MNHNY, SVGAGI (reference sequence). The CDR3 loop reads CASSYSGTGVEQFF. For the CDR3, the DNA is TGTGCCAGCAGTTACTCCGGGACAGGGGTTGAACAGTTCTTC.

The CDR3 DNA is TGTGCCAGCAGCATAGGACTAGCGGGGGGAGAGACCCAGTACTTC. Its protein is CASSIGLAGGETQYF. V gene TRBV5-4 combines with J gene TRBJ2-5, with 14 bases identical to TRBD2. In germline, CDR1 is SGHNT, CDR2 YYREEE (reference sequence). V was clipped by 4 bases and J by 4 bases; unmatched bases: 3. This CDR3 contains 15 residues.

The chain couples TRBV28 to TRBJ2-1; D might be TRBD1 (6 bases). The germline V gene encodes CDR1 MDHEN and CDR2 SYDVKM. The CDR3 contains 14 residues. The ends were cut back, 7 bases at V and 4 bases at J, with 14 bases in the middle. CDR3 nucleotide sequence: TGTGCCAGCAATTCAGAGGGGGTATACAATGAGCAGTTCTTC. Protein sequence: CASNSEGVYNEQFF.

CDR3 sequence (DNA): TGTGCCAGCAGCGTCACTAGCGGGAGTAGTCAGTACTCCCAAGAGACCCAGTACTTC. Translation gives CASSVTSGSSQYSQETQYF. The V and J genes are TRBV9 and TRBJ2-5; 11 nucleotides align to TRBD2. J was trimmed by 1 base and V by 2 bases; bases with no gene match: 13. CDR1 SGDLS and CDR2 YYNGEE come from the germline V gene. The CDR3 has 19 amino acids.

The rearrangement joins TRBV5-4 to TRBJ2-1; D not certain. This CDR3 contains 14 residues. The V end lost 6 bases, the J end lost 4 bases, and 14 bases lay between the germline ends. From germline, CDR1 is SGHNT and CDR2 YYREEE (reference sequence). The CDR3: CASTDVGRYNEQFF. CDR3 nucleotides: TGTGCCAGCACCGATGTGGGCAGGTACAATGAGCAGTTCTTC.

The chain carries TRBV6-6 and TRBJ2-3, with D possibly TRBD2 on 5 matching bases. Between the trimmed V and J ends, which lost 4 bases and 1 base, there was a span of 12 bases. Germline V gives CDR1 MNHNY, CDR2 SVGAGI (reference sequence). CDR3 size: 15 residues. The CDR3 DNA sequence: TGTGCCAGCAGTTCCCGGGGTGGAGGCACAGATACGCAGTATTTT. Its protein product is CASSSRGGGTDTQYF.

The chain combines TRBV27 with TRBJ2-1; D might be TRBD2 (6 bases). This CDR3 region has 14 residues. From germline, CDR1 is MNHEY and CDR2 SMNVEV (reference sequence). Trimming removed 4 bases from V and 7 bases from J, with 14 bases in between. The CDR3 bases are TGTGCCAGCAGTTCAGGAGGGGCTGGGAATGAGCAGTTCTTC. It translates to CASSSGGAGNEQFF.

This CDR3 reads CASSAEQGHYGYTF. CDR3 coding DNA: TGTGCCAGCAGCGCGGAACAGGGCCACTATGGCTACACCTTC. The chain links TRBV6-1 to TRBJ1-2; D perhaps matches TRBD1 (6 bases). V was trimmed by 6 bases and J by 3 bases, leaving 14 bases between them. The germline V gene has CDR1 MNHNS and CDR2 SASEGT. The CDR3 has 14 amino acids.

The chain uses TRBV2 and TRBJ2-1, with 7 bases identical to TRBD2. This CDR3 region has 14 residues. Germline CDR1 is SNHLY and CDR2 is FYNNEI. Germline trimming cut 7 bases from V and 0 bases from J; bases unmatched to any gene: 3. CDR3 in amino acids: CASKSGDSYNEQFF. The DNA for the CDR3 is TGTGCCAGCAAAAGCGGGGACTCCTACAATGAGCAGTTCTTC.

About this clone: Here the CDR3 omits its conserved ending phenylalanine or tryptophan, so a read error is the likely source. The chain recombines TRBV19 with TRBJ1-1; D gene uncertain. CDR3 length equals 12 residues. Trimming left V 9 bases short and J 1 base short, with 9 bases between. Germline CDR1 LNHDA, CDR2 SQIVND (reference sequence). The DNA of the CDR3 is TGTGCCAGCGGCAGGAGGAACACTGAAGCTTTCCTT. Its protein is CASGRRNTEAFL.

V is TRBV7-9 and J is TRBJ1-2; D is ambiguous. Germline V gene sequence: CDR1 SEHNR, CDR2 FQNEAQ (reference sequence). This CDR3 contains 14 residues. Trimming cost V 0 bases and J 5 bases, with 10 bases left between them. CDR3 DNA sequence: TGTGCCAGCAGCTTAGCCCTCGACTCTTATGGCTACACCTTC. Its translation is CASSLALDSYGYTF.

The V gene is TRBV10-3, the J gene TRBJ2-7; 8 bases are shared with TRBD1. The CDR3 length is 12 residues. The V gene end was trimmed by 4 bases and the J gene end by 4 bases; junction bases not matched to a gene: 0. CDR1 is ENHRY, CDR2 SYGVKD, per germline. In DNA, the CDR3 is TGTGCCATCAGTGGACAGGGGTACGAGCAGTACTTC. As protein: CAISGQGYEQYF.